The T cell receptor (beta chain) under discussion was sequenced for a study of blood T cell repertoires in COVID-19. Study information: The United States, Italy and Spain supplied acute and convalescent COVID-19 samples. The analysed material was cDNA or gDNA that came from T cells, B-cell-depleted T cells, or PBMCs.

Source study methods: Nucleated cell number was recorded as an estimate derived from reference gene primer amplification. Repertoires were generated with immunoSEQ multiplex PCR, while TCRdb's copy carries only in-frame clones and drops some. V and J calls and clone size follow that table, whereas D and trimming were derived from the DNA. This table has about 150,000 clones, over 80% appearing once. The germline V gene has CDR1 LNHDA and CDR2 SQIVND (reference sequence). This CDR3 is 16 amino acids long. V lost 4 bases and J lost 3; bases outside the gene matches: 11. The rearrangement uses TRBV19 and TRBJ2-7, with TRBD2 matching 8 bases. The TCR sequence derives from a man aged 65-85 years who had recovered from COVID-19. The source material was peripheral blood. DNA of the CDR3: TGTGCCAGTAGTAGGAAAGAGCGGGAGCCCAGCTACGAGCAGTACTTC. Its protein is CASSRKEREPSYEQYF.